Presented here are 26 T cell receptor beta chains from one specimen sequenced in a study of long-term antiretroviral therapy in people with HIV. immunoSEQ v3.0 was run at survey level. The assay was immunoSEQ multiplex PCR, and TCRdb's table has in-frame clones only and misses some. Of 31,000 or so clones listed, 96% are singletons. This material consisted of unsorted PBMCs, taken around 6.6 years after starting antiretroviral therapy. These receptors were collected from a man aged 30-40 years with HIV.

CDR3 coding DNA: TGTGCCACCTCTTCTGGGTGGATTGACGAGCAGTACTTC. Amino acids: CATSSGWIDEQYF. The chain uses TRBV15 and TRBJ2-7; no clear D gene. Germline-derived CDR1 and CDR2 are LNHNV and YYDKDF (reference sequence). Deletions cut 8 bases from V and 5 bases from J, with 16 bases between. The CDR3 sequence is 13 residues long.

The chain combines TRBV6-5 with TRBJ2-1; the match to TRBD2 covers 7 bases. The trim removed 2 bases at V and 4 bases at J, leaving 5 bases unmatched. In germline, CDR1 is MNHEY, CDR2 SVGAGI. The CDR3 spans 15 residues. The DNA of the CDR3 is TGTGCCAGCAGTTACAGTATACTAGCGTACAATGAGCAGTTCTTC. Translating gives CASSYSILAYNEQFF.

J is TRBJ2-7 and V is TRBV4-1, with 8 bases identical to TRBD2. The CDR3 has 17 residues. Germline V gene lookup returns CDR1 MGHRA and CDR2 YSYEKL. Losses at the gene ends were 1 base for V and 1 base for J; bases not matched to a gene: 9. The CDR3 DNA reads TGCGCCAGCAGCCAAGTCTTGAGCGGGGGCCCTTCCTACGAGCAGTACTTC. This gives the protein CASSQVLSGGPSYEQYF.

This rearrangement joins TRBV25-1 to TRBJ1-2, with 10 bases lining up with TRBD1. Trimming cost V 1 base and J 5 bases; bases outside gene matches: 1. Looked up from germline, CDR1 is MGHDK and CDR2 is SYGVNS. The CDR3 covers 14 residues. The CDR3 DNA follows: TGTGCCAGCAGTGAATGGGACAGGGGATATGGCTACACCTTC. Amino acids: CASSEWDRGYGYTF.

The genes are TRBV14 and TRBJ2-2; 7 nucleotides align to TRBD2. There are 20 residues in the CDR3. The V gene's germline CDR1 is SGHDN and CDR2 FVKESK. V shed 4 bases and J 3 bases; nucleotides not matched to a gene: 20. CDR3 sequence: CASSPTKYGASGAYTGELFF. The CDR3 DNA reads TGTGCCAGCAGCCCCACCAAGTACGGGGCCAGCGGGGCGTACACCGGGGAGCTGTTTTTT.

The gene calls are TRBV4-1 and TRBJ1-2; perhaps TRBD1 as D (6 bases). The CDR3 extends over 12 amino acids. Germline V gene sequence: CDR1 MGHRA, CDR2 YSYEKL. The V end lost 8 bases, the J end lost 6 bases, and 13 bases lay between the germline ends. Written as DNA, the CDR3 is TGCGCCAGCTTCCAAAGGGGGAATGGCTACACCTTC. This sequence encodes CASFQRGNGYTF.

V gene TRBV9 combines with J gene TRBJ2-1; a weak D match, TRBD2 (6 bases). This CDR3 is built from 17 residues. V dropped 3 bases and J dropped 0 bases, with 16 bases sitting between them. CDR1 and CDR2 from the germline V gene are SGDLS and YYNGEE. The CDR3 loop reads CASSEWASASSYNEQFF. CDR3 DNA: TGTGCCAGCAGCGAGTGGGCTAGCGCCAGCTCCTACAATGAGCAGTTCTTC.

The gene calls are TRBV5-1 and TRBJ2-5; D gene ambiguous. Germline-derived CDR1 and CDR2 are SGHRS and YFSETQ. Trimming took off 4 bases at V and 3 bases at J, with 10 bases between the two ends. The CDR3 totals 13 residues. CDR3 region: CASSRVAEETQYF. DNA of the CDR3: TGCGCCAGCAGCCGGGTGGCGGAAGAGACCCAGTACTTC.

This CDR3 reads CASREGTGLYEQYF. In nucleotides, the CDR3 is TGTGCCAGCAGAGAGGGGACAGGGTTGTACGAGCAGTACTTC. The chain carries TRBV2 and TRBJ2-7; 9 nucleotides line up with TRBD1. The CDR3 length is 14 residues. V lost 6 bases, J lost 4 bases, and 7 bases stayed unmatched. Germline CDR1 and CDR2: SNHLY and FYNNEI.

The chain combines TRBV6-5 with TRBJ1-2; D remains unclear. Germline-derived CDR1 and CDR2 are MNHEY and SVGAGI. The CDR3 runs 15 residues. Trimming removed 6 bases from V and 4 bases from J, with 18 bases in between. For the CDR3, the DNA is TGTGCCAGCAGCCCCTGGGAGGACCGTAGCTATGGCTACACCTTC. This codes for CASSPWEDRSYGYTF.

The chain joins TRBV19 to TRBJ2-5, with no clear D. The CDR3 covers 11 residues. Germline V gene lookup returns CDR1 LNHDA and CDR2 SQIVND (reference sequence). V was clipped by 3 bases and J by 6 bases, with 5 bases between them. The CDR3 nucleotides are TGTGCCAGTAGTATTGAGAAGACCCAGTACTTC. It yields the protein CASSIEKTQYF.

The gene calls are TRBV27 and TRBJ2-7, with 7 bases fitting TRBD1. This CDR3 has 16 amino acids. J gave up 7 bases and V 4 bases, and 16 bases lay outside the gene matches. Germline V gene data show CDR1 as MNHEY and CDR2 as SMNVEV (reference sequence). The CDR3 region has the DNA TGTGCCAGCAGTTCTCCGCCTGACAGGGCCACAGGGGAGCAGTACTTC. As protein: CASSSPPDRATGEQYF.

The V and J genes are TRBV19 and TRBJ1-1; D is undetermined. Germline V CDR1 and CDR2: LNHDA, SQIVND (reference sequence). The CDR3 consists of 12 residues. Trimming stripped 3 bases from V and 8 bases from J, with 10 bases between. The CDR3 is CASSIDPMEAFF. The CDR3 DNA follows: TGTGCCAGTAGTATCGACCCCATGGAAGCTTTCTTT.

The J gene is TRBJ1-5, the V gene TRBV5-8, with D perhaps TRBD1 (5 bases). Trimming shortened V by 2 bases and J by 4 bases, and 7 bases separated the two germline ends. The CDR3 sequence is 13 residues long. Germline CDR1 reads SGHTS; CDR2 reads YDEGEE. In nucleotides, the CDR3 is TGTGCCAGCAGCTTTGGGGGAAATCAGCCCCAGCATTTT. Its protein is CASSFGGNQPQHF.

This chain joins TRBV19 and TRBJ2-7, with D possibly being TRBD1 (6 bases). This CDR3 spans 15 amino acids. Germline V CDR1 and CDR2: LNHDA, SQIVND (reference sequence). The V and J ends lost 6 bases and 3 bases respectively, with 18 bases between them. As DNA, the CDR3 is TGTGCCAGTAGCCCAACAGGGATCCACCGCTACGAGCAGTACTTC. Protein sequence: CASSPTGIHRYEQYF. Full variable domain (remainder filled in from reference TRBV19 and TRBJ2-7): DGGITQSPKYLFRKEGQNVTLSCEQNLNHDAMYWYRQDPGQGLRLIYYSQIVNDFQKGDIAEGYSVSREKKESFPLTVTSAQKNPTAFYLCASSPTGIHRYEQYFGPGTRLTVT.

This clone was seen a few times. CDR3 loop: CASSQRWDSYEQYF. The CDR3 bases are TGCGCCAGCAGCCAGCGTTGGGACAGCTACGAGCAGTACTTC. The gene calls are TRBV4-3 and TRBJ2-7; 7 bases agree with TRBD1. Germline V gives CDR1 LGHNA, CDR2 YSLEER. The CDR3 loop spans 14 amino acids. The J segment lost 3 bases and the V segment lost 3 bases, leaving 5 bases of the junction unmatched.

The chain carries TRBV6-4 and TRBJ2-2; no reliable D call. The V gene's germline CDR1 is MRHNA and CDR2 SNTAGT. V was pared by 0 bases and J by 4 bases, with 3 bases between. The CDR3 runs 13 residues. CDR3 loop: CASSDSSTGELFF. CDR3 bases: TGTGCCAGCAGTGACTCGAGCACCGGGGAGCTGTTTTTT.

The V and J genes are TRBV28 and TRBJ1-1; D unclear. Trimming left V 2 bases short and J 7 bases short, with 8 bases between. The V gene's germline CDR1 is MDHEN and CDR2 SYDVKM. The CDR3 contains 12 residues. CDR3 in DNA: TGTGCCAGCAGTTTACAGCGACATGAAGCTTTCTTT. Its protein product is CASSLQRHEAFF.

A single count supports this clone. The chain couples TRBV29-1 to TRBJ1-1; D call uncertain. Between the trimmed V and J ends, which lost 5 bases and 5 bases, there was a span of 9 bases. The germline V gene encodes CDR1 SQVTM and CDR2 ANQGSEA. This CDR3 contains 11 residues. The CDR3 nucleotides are TGCAGCGTTCCTGTTGGGACTGAAGCTTTCTTT. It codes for CSVPVGTEAFF.

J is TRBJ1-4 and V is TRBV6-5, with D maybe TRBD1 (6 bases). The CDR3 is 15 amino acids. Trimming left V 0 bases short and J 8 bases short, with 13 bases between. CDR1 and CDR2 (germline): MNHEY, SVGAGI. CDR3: CASSYSTGKREKLFF. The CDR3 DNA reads TGTGCCAGCAGTTACTCCACAGGGAAGAGGGAAAAACTGTTTTTT.

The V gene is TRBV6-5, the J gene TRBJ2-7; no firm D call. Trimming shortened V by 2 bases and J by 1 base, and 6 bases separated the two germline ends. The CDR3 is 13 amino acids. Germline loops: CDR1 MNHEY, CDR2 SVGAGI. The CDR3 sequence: CASSYGLSYEQYF. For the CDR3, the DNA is TGTGCCAGCAGTTACGGGTTGTCCTACGAGCAGTACTTC.

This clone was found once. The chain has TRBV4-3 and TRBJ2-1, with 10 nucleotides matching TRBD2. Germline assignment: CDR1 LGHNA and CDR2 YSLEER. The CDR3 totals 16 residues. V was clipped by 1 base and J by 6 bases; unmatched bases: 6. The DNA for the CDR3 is TGCGCCAGCAGCCAAGTCTCAGCGGGAGGGGGCAATGAGCAGTTCTTC. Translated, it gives CASSQVSAGGGNEQFF.

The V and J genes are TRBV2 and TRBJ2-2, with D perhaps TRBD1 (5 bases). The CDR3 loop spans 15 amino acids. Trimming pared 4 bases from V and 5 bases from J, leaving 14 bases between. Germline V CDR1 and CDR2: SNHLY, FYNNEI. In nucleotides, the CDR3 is TGTGCCAGCAGTGTGACAGTCCCGAGTACCGGGGAGCTGTTTTTT. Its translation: CASSVTVPSTGELFF.

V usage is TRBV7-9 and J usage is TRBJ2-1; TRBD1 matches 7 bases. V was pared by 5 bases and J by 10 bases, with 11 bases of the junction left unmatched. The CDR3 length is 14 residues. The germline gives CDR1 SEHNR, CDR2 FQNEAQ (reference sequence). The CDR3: CASSEPGQFREQFF. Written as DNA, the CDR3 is TGTGCCAGCAGCGAACCGGGACAGTTCCGGGAGCAGTTCTTC.

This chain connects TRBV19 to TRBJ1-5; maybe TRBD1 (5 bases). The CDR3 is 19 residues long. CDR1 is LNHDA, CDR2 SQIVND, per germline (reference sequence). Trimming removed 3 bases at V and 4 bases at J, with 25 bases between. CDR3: CASSMGEGDRMIGNQPQHF. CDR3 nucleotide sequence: TGTGCCAGTAGTATGGGAGAAGGGGATCGGATGATAGGGAATCAGCCCCAGCATTTT.

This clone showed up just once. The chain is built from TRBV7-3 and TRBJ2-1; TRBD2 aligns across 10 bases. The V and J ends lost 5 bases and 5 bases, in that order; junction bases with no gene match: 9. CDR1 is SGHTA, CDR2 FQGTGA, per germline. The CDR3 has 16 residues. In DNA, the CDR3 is TGTGCCAGCAGCCCGCTAGCGGGGGTACCAAACAATGAGCAGTTCTTC. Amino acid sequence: CASSPLAGVPNNEQFF.